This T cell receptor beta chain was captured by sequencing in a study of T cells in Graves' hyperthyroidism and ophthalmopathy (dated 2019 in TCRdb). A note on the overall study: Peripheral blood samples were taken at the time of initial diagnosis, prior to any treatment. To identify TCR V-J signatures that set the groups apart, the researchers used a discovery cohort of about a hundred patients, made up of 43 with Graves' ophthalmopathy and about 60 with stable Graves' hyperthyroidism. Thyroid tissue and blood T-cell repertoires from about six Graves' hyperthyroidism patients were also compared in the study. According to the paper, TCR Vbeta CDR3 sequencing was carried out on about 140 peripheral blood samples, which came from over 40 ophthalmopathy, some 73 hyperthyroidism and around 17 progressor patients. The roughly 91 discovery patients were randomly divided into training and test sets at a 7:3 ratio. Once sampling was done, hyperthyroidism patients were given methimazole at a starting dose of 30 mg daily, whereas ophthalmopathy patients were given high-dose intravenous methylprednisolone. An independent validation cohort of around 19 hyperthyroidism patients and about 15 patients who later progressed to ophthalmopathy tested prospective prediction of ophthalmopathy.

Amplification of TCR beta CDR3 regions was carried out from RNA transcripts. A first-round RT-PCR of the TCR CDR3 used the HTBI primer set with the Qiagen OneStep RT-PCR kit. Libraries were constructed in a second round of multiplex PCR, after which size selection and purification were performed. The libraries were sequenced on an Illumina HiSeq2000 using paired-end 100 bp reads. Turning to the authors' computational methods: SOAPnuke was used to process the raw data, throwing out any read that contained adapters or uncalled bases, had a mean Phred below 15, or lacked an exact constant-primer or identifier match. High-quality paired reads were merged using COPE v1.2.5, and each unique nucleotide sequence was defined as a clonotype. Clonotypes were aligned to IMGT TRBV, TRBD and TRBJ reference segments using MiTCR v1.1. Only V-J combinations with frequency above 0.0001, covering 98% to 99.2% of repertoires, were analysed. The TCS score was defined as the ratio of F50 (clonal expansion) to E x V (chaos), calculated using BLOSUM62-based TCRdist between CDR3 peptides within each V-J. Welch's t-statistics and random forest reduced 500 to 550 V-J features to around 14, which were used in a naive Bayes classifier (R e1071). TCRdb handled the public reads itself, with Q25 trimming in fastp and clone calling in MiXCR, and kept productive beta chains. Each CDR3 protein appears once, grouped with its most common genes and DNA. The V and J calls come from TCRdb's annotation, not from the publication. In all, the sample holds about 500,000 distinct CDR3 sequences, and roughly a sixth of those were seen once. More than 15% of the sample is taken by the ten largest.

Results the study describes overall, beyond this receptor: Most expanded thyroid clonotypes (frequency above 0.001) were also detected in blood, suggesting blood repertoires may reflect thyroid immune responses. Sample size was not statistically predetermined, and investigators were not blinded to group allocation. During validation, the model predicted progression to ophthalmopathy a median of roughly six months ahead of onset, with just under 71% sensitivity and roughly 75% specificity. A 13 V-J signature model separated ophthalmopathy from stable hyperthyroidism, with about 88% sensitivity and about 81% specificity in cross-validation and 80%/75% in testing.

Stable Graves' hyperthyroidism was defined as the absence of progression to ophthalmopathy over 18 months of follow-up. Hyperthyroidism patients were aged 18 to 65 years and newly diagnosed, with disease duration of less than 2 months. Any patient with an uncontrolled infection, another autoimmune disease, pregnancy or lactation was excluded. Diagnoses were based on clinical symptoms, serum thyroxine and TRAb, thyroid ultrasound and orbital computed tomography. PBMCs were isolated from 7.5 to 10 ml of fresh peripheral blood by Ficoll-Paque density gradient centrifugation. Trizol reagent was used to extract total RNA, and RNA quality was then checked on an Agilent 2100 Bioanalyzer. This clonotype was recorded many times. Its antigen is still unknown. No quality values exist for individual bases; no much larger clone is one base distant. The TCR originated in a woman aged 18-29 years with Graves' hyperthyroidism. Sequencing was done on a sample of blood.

The nucleotides are TGTGCCAGCAGCGTCGGGATGAACACTGAAGCTTTCTTT. Translated, this gives CASSVGMNTEAFF. Recombination joined TRBV11-3 with TRBJ1-1; no confident D gene assignment can be made. The CDR3 goes from the cysteine to the phenylalanine over 13 residues. The read is trimmed to its CDR3 DNA, 39 bases read in frame from base 1. The V and J ends are trimmed by 5 bases and 0 bases, leaving 7 bases between them. The germline V gene encodes CDR1 SGHNT and CDR2 YENEEA.